These 9 T cell receptor beta chains came from one sample sequenced in a study of cytomegalovirus exposure and HLA in healthy donors. Researchers ran the PCR with 60 Vbeta and 13 Jbeta primers. Here immunoSEQ multiplex PCR was the method, and the copy in TCRdb shows in-frame clones only, minus some. This table holds approximately 110,000 clones, nearly 15% found once. What was sequenced was PBMCs. These receptors all come from a female donor in good health and CMV-seronegative.

V gene TRBV7-2 combines with J gene TRBJ2-7; 7 nucleotides align to TRBD1. CDR1 and CDR2 (germline): SGHTA, FQGNSA. Losses at the gene ends were 2 bases for V and 5 bases for J; bases not matched to a gene: 3. There are 13 residues in the CDR3. The CDR3 sequence: CASSLKGGDEQYF. The CDR3 nucleotides are TGTGCCAGCAGCTTAAAAGGGGGCGACGAGCAGTACTTC.

The chain combines TRBV5-1 with TRBJ2-2; 8 bases map to TRBD2. CDR1 and CDR2 from the germline V gene are SGHRS and YFSETQ. With 0 bases clipped from V and 5 bases from J, the junction kept 6 bases outside the gene matches. This CDR3 contains 16 residues. CDR3 sequence: CASSLEAGDRTGELFF. CDR3 bases: TGCGCCAGCAGCTTGGAAGCGGGAGATCGAACCGGGGAGCTGTTTTTT.

The chain employs TRBV7-9 and TRBJ1-1; a weak D match, TRBD1 (5 bases). The V and J ends lost 4 bases and 1 base respectively, with 10 bases between them. Looked up from germline, CDR1 is SEHNR and CDR2 is FQNEAQ (reference sequence). The CDR3 contains 14 residues. Here the CDR3 reads CASSSQQGNTEAFF. CDR3 DNA: TGTGCCAGCAGCTCACAGCAGGGGAACACTGAAGCTTTCTTT.

The V and J genes are TRBV7-2 and TRBJ2-7; the match to TRBD1 covers 9 bases. This CDR3 has 15 amino acids. Germline CDR1 SGHTA, CDR2 FQGNSA. The junction had 9 bases not matched to a gene; V was cut back by 5 bases and J by 4 bases. This CDR3 is CASSRDGTGRYEQYF. CDR3 bases: TGTGCCAGCAGCAGAGATGGGACAGGGCGGTACGAGCAGTACTTC.

The rearrangement links TRBV7-8 to TRBJ1-5; 9 nucleotides match TRBD1. The CDR3 is made up of 17 amino acids. The junction had 11 bases not matched to a gene; V was cut back by 2 bases and J by 6 bases. Germline loops: CDR1 SGHVS, CDR2 FQNEAQ. CDR3 in DNA: TGTGCCAGCAGCTTAATAGGGCTGACAGGGGGTGGTCAGCCCCAGCATTTT. It encodes CASSLIGLTGGGQPQHF. Supplemented by reference TRBV7-8 and TRBJ1-5, the full variable domain reads GAGVSQSPRYKVAKRGQDVALRCDPISGHVSLFWYQQALGQGPEFLTYFQNEAQLDKSGLPSDRFFAERPEGSVSTLKIQRTQQEDSAVYLCASSLIGLTGGGQPQHFGDGTRLSIL.

Comments on this clone: A junction end diverges from the germline sequence, so it may reflect a read error. The same CDR3 can be traced to other DNA sequences in this sample. The CDR3 sequence is CAGGGRVETQYF. The CDR3 nucleotides read TGTGCTGGGGGCGGGAGGGTGGAGACGCAGTACTTC. The rearrangement links TRBV30 to TRBJ2-5; 9 bases fit TRBD2. Per germline, CDR1 GTSNPN and CDR2 SVGIG (reference sequence). This CDR3 has 12 residues.

This clone was detected only a few times. The V gene is TRBV29-1, the J gene TRBJ1-1, with TRBD1 matching over 10 bases. The CDR3 length is 14 residues. The germline V gene encodes CDR1 SQVTM and CDR2 ANQGSEA. V shed 1 base and J 4 bases; nucleotides not matched to a gene: 3. Here the CDR3 DNA reads TGCAGCGTTGAAGTTGGACAGGGGGTCACTGAAGCTTTCTTT. It yields the protein CSVEVGQGVTEAFF.

This clone was counted only a few times. This chain connects TRBV27 to TRBJ1-2; D not certain. The ends were cut back, 3 bases at V and 5 bases at J, with 13 bases in the middle. Germline V gene data show CDR1 as MNHEY and CDR2 as SMNVEV (reference sequence). This CDR3 has 14 residues. In nucleotides, the CDR3 is TGTGCCAGCAGTTTCTTGGGAGGGTTTTATGGCTACACCTTC. Its translation is CASSFLGGFYGYTF.

This clone was observed a few times. The V call is TRBV7-9, the J call TRBJ2-7, with TRBD1 matching over 8 bases. V lost 2 bases, J lost 2 bases, and 8 bases stayed unmatched. The CDR3 covers 16 residues. CDR1 is SEHNR and CDR2 is FQNEAQ in the germline V gene (reference sequence). The CDR3 nucleotides are TGTGCCAGCAGCTTACCCGGACAGGGACTTACCTACGAGCAGTACTTC. Protein sequence: CASSLPGQGLTYEQYF.